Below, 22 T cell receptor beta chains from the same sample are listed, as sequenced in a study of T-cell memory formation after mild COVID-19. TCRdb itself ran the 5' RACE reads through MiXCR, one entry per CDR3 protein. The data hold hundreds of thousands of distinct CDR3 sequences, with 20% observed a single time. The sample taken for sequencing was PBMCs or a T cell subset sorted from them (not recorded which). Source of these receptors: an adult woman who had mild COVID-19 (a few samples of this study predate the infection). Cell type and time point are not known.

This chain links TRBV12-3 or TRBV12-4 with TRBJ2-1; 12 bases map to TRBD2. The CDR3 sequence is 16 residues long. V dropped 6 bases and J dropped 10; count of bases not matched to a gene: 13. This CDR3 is CASSRLLAGGPREQFF. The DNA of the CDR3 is TGTGCCAGCAGCCGACTTCTAGCGGGGGGGCCTAGGGAGCAGTTCTTC.

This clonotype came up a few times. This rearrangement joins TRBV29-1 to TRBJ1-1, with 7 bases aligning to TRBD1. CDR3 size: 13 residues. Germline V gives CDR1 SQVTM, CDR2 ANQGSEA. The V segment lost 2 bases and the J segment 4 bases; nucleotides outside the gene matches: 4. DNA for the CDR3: TGCAGCGTTGAAAGGCAGGGGGGCACTGAAGCTTTCTTT. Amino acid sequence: CSVERQGGTEAFF.

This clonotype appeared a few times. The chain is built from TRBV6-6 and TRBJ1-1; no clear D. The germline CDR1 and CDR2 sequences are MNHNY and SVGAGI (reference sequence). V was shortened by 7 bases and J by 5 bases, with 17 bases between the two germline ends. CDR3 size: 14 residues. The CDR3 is CASTPYGGETEAFF. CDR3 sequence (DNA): TGTGCCAGCACCCCCTATGGCGGGGAGACTGAAGCTTTCTTT.

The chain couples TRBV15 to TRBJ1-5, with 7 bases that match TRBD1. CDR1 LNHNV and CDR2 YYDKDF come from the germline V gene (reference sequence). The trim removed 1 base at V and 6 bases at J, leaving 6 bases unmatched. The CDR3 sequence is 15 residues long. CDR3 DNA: TGTGCCACCAGCAGAGGTGCGCAGGGGGGTCAGCCCCAGCATTTT. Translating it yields CATSRGAQGGQPQHF.

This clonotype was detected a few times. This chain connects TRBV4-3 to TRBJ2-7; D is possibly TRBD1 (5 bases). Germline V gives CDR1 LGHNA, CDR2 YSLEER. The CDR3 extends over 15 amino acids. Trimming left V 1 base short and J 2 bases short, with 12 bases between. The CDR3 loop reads CASSQGAMGPYEQYF. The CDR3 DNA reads TGCGCCAGCAGCCAAGGTGCGATGGGGCCCTACGAGCAGTACTTC.

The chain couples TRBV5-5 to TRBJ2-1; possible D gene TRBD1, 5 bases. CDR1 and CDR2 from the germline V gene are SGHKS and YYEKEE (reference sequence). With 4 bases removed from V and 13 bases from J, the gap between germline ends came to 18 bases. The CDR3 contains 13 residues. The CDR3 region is CASSPAGHPGQFF. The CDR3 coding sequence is TGTGCCAGCAGCCCCGCTGGACACCCGGGCCAGTTCTTC.

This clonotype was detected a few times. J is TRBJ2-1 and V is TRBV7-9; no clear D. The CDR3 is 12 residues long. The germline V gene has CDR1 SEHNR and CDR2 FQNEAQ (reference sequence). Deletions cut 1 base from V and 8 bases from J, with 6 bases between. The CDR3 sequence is CASSLGADEQFF. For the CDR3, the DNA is TGTGCCAGCAGCTTAGGGGCGGATGAGCAGTTCTTC.

The CDR3 DNA sequence: TGCGCCAGCAGCTTTCCAGGGCGGGAGACCCAGTACTTC. This encodes CASSFPGRETQYF. V gene TRBV5-1 combines with J gene TRBJ2-5; D might be TRBD1 (5 bases). In germline, CDR1 is SGHRS, CDR2 YFSETQ. CDR3 size: 13 residues. V lost 2 bases and J 5 bases, leaving 10 bases between the germline ends.

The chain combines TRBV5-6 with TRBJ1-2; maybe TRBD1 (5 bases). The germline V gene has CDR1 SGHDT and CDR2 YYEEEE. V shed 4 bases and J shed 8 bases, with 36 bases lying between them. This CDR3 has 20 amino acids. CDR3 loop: CASSPTRDPGIAGFQGGYTF. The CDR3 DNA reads TGTGCCAGCAGCCCCACCAGGGACCCAGGAATCGCGGGCTTTCAAGGAGGCTACACCTTC.

The DNA of the CDR3 is TGTGCCAGCAGCTCGTGGGAGGGGGCGCAAGGCTACACCTTC. This codes for CASSSWEGAQGYTF. The chain recombines TRBV27 with TRBJ1-2; 7 nucleotides match TRBD1. The CDR3 is 14 residues long. V gave up 6 bases and J gave up 8 bases; unmatched junction bases: 12. Germline V gene lookup returns CDR1 MNHEY and CDR2 SMNVEV (reference sequence).

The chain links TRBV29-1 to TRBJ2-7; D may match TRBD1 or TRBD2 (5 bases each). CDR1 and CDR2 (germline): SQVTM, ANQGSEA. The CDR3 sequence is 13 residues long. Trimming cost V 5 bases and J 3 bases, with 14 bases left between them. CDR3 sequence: CSVWDVRFYEQYF. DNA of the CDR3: TGCAGCGTTTGGGACGTGAGGTTCTACGAGCAGTACTTC.

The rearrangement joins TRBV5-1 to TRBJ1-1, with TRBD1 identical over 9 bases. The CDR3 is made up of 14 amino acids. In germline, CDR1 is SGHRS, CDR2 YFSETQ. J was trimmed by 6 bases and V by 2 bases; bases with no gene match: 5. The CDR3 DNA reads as TGCGCCAGCAGCTTACCCGGGACAGGGTCTGAAGCTTTCTTT. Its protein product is CASSLPGTGSEAFF.

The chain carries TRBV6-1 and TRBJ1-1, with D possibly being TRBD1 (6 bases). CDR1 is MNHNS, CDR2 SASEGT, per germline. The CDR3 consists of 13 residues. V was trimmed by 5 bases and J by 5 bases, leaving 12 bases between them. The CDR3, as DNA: TGTGCCAGCAGTAAAACAGGGTGGACTGAAGCTTTCTTT. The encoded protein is CASSKTGWTEAFF.

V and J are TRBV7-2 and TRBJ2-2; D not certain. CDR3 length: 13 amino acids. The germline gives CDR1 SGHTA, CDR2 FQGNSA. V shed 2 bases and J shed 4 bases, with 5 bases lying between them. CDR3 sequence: CASSLMGTGELFF. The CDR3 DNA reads TGTGCCAGCAGCTTAATGGGCACCGGGGAGCTGTTTTTT.

This CDR3 is CASSSVQGNNEKLFF. The CDR3 DNA is TGTGCCAGCAGCTCTGTACAGGGTAATAATGAAAAACTGTTTTTT. The chain carries TRBV7-9 and TRBJ1-4; tentatively, D is TRBD1 (6 bases). This CDR3 spans 15 amino acids. CDR1 and CDR2 from the germline V gene are SEHNR and FQNEAQ (reference sequence). V shed 4 bases and J shed 4 bases, with 13 bases lying between them. Looking up the rest from reference TRBV7-9 and TRBJ1-4 gives the full variable domain: DTGVSQNPRHKITKRGQNVTFRCDPISEHNRLYWYRQTLGQGPEFLTYFQNEAQLEKSRLLSDRFSAERPKGSFSTLEIQRTEQGDSAMYLCASSSVQGNNEKLFFGSGTQLSVL.

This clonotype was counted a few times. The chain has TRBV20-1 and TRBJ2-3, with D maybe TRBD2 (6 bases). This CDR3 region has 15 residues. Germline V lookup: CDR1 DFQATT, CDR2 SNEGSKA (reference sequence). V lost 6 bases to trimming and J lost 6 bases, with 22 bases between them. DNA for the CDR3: TGCAGTGCCCACTCTGGGGGGTGGGACCGGGATACGCAGTATTTT. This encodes CSAHSGGWDRDTQYF.

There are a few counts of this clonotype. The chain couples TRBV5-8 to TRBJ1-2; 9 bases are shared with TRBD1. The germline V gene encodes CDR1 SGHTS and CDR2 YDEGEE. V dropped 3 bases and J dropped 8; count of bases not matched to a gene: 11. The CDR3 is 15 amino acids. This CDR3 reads CASSSGQGPTIGYTF. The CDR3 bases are TGTGCCAGCAGCTCGGGACAGGGACCCACGATCGGCTACACCTTC.

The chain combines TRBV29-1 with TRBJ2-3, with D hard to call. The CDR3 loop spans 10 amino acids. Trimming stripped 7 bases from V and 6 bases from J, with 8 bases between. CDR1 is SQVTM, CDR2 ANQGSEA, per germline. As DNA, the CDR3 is TGCAGCGCCGAACGGGATACGCAGTATTTT. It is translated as CSAERDTQYF.

The CDR3 DNA sequence: TGCAGTGCTAGTAGTGACAGGGGAGGCTACACCTTC. Amino acids: CSASSDRGGYTF. The V call is TRBV20-1, the J call TRBJ1-2; 8 bases map to TRBD1. V lost 3 bases and J lost 8; bases outside the gene matches: 5. The germline V gene encodes CDR1 DFQATT and CDR2 SNEGSKA (reference sequence). There are 12 residues in the CDR3.

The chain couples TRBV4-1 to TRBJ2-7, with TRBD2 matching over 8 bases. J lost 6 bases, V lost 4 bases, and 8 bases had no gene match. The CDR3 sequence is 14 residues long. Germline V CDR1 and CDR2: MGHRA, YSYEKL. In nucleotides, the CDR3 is TGCGCCAGCAGCCTCGGGAGGGGTACCGGCGAGCAGTACTTC. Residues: CASSLGRGTGEQYF.

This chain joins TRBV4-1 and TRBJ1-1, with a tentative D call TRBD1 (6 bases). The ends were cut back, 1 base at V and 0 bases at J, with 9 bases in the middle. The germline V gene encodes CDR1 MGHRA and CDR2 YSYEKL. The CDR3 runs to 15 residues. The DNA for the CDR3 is TGCGCCAGCAGCCAAGCTACAGGGTTGAACACTGAAGCTTTCTTT. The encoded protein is CASSQATGLNTEAFF.

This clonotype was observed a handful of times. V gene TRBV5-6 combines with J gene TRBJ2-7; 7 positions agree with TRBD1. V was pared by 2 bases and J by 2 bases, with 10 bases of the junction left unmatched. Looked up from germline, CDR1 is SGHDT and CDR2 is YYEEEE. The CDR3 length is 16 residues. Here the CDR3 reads CASSLTTTGRPYEQYF. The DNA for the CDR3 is TGTGCCAGCAGCTTAACGACGACAGGGCGACCCTACGAGCAGTACTTC.